The 13 T cell receptor beta chains reported below all come from one sample, sequenced in a study of blood T cell repertoires in COVID-19. Clones were read by immunoSEQ multiplex PCR, and TCRdb kept only the in-frame ones, dropping some. This sample yields around 80,000 clones, of which around 83% are seen a single time; approximately 9.1% belongs to the top ten. Source material: peripheral blood. The receptors here all came from a human donor in a cohort sampled during active COVID-19.

V gene TRBV6-5 combines with J gene TRBJ1-2; 10 bases line up with TRBD1. Trimming took 5 bases from V and 6 from J; bases not matched to a gene: 3. This CDR3 has 13 amino acids. Germline CDR1 is MNHEY and CDR2 is SVGAGI. This CDR3 is CASSLDRGNGYTF. Here the CDR3 DNA reads TGTGCCAGCAGTCTGGACAGGGGGAATGGCTACACCTTC.

This clone came up once. V is TRBV18 and J is TRBJ2-7; 7 nucleotides match TRBD1. CDR1 is KGHSH, CDR2 LQKENI, per germline. Trimming cost V 3 bases and J 2 bases; bases outside gene matches: 1. This CDR3 region has 13 residues. CDR3: CASSPGTAYEQYF. In nucleotides, the CDR3 is TGTGCCAGCTCACCTGGGACAGCCTACGAGCAGTACTTC.

The sample holds a few counts of this clone. V is TRBV19 and J is TRBJ1-3; D is unresolved. Germline loops: CDR1 LNHDA, CDR2 SQIVND (reference sequence). This CDR3 comprises 15 residues. Trimming left V 7 bases short and J 4 bases short, with 17 bases between. CDR3 sequence (DNA): TGTGCCAGTACCTCCCGGGGAGGTCGAGGAAACACCATATATTTT. This codes for CASTSRGGRGNTIYF.

V usage is TRBV9 and J usage is TRBJ1-2; no firm D call. The V gene lost 0 bases and the J gene lost 8 bases, with 11 bases spanning the gap. The CDR3 is made up of 13 amino acids. CDR1 and CDR2 from the germline V gene are SGDLS and YYNGEE. CDR3 protein: CASSVVVGFGYTF. For the CDR3, the DNA is TGTGCCAGCAGCGTAGTCGTCGGGTTCGGCTACACCTTC.

The chain recombines TRBV19 with TRBJ1-4; TRBD1 is a possible D gene (5 bases). V lost 10 bases and J 1 base, leaving 13 bases between the germline ends. This CDR3 has 14 amino acids. Per the germline V gene, CDR1 is LNHDA and CDR2 is SQIVND (reference sequence). The CDR3 loop reads CATTSGGTNEKLFF. The CDR3 coding sequence is TGTGCCACCACGTCCGGGGGAACTAATGAAAAACTGTTTTTT.

This sequence joins TRBV2 and TRBJ1-5; D is perhaps TRBD1 (5 bases). Germline assignment: CDR1 SNHLY and CDR2 FYNNEI. Trimming took 1 base from V and 4 from J, leaving 11 bases between them. The CDR3 is made up of 15 amino acids. In DNA, the CDR3 is TGTGCCAGCAGTGAAGGGCCGAAGGGGAATCAGCCCCAGCATTTT. It translates to CASSEGPKGNQPQHF.

This chain joins TRBV5-1 and TRBJ2-3; D may be TRBD1 (6 bases). V was pared by 2 bases and J by 3 bases, with 10 bases between. This CDR3 has 14 amino acids. Germline loops: CDR1 SGHRS, CDR2 YFSETQ. The CDR3 region is CASSLMGATDTQYF. The CDR3 region has the DNA TGCGCCAGCAGCTTAATGGGGGCGACAGATACGCAGTATTTT.

This rearrangement joins TRBV6-1 to TRBJ1-2, with D perhaps matching TRBD1 (6 bases). CDR1 and CDR2 from the germline V gene are MNHNS and SASEGT. With 2 bases removed from V and 7 bases from J, the gap between germline ends came to 11 bases. The CDR3 is 13 residues long. The CDR3 loop is CASSEWGPGGYTF. DNA of the CDR3: TGTGCCAGCAGTGAATGGGGGCCGGGTGGCTACACCTTC.

The chain joins TRBV2 to TRBJ1-2; 9 nucleotides align to TRBD1. V gave up 7 bases and J gave up 4 bases; unmatched junction bases: 1. The CDR3 spans 12 residues. Germline values: CDR1 SNHLY, CDR2 FYNNEI. CDR3 bases: TGTGCCAGCACGACAGGGGGCTATGGCTACACCTTC. Protein: CASTTGGYGYTF.

This chain joins TRBV24-1 and TRBJ2-2; 10 positions agree with TRBD1. Germline V gene data show CDR1 as KGHDR and CDR2 as SFDVKD. This CDR3 contains 17 residues. Germline trimming cut 4 bases from V and 1 base from J; bases unmatched to any gene: 5. The CDR3 DNA reads TGTGCCACCAGTGACCCGGGGACAGGGGTGAACACCGGGGAGCTGTTTTTT. It codes for CATSDPGTGVNTGELFF.

The chain is built from TRBV4-1 and TRBJ1-2, with TRBD1 identical over 7 bases. Germline-derived CDR1 and CDR2 are MGHRA and YSYEKL. V was pared by 7 bases and J by 7 bases, with 15 bases of the junction left unmatched. The CDR3 has 15 residues. CDR3 amino acids: CASNPGTAIRGGYTF. The DNA for the CDR3 is TGCGCCAGCAACCCAGGGACAGCCATCCGAGGTGGCTACACCTTC.

J is TRBJ2-5 and V is TRBV9; 7 bases are shared with TRBD1. This CDR3 is built from 15 residues. The ends lost 0 bases at V and 2 bases at J; junction bases unmatched: 4. Germline loops: CDR1 SGDLS, CDR2 YYNGEE. CDR3 loop: CASSVGKGQQETQYF. Here the CDR3 DNA reads TGTGCCAGCAGCGTAGGGAAGGGACAGCAAGAGACCCAGTACTTC.

This clone was seen just once. The rearrangement links TRBV29-1 to TRBJ1-1; D call uncertain. V was pared by 3 bases and J by 5 bases, with 10 bases between. This CDR3 region has 12 residues. Germline V lookup: CDR1 SQVTM, CDR2 ANQGSEA. CDR3 DNA: TGCAGCGTTGATCCGGGCGGGACTGAAGCTTTCTTT. This translates into CSVDPGGTEAFF.